This TCR beta chain was captured by sequencing in a study of neurological immune-mediated disorders (dated by TCRdb to between 2019 and 2020). For the study in its entirety: The study compared peripheral blood TCR-beta repertoires of HTLV-I-associated myelopathy (HAM/TSP) patients, multiple sclerosis patients and healthy controls using UMI-based sequencing. Longitudinal samples, technical triplicates and paired sorted CD4+ and CD8+ T-cell subsets, alongside PBMC samples, were included among the roughly 98 TCR-beta libraries. The cohort comprised 60 to 75 subjects: roughly 15 HAM/TSP patients, 35 or so multiple sclerosis patients and 20 or so healthy controls. Paper-wide results and their limitations: The highest TCR clonal expansion was observed in HAM/TSP patients, whereas the lowest was observed in MS patients, even when compared with healthy controls. Expanded clones from different subjects shared no identical CDR3 amino acid sequences, which suggests that TCR-beta repertoires were private in all groups.

cDNA synthesis used template-switch 5'RACE with a primer carrying a 10-nucleotide random unique molecular identifier tagging each TCR transcript. Over 160 million TCR-beta sequences, covering 15-18 subjects, were produced in each sequencing run. Total RNA was extracted with the RNeasy kit. The KAPA Real-time Library Amplification kit was used to amplify TCR-beta VDJ regions with primers for the TCR constant region and the 5'RACE anchor. A first PCR added sample indexes and Illumina adaptors, after which a second PCR increased the library yield. The roughly 650 bp TCR product was size-selected on a 2% E-gel SizeSelection system after Ampure bead purification. Before pooling, libraries had their quality checked on a Bioanalyzer, their concentration measured with Qubit, and their quantity determined with the Kapa Library Quantification kit. An Illumina HiSeq 2500 sequenced the libraries paired-end 2 x 150 bp. To increase sequence diversity, roughly 24-31% phiX was spiked into each library pool. On the study's bioinformatics: The quality-filtered reads were processed with the UMI-based MiGEC pipeline, whose error correction step removed more than 80% of the raw TCR sequences. VDJ genes were aligned to IMGT germline references, and each clonotype was defined by a unique CDR3 amino acid sequence together with V-J genes. VDJtools evaluated clonal expansion, Shannon diversity and CDR3 relatedness (CalcPairwiseDistances, ClusterSamples); CLCbio workbench built phylogenetic trees. Expanded clones were defined as having at least 8 unique UMIs, based on coefficient-of-variation modelling across technical triplicates. TCRdb passed the public sequencing reads through fastp at Q25 and MiXCR, retaining productive beta sequences. Rows with a matching CDR3 protein are joined into one entry that keeps the most common DNA and genes. TCRdb, not the authors, supplied the V and J calls. Here the sample has 40,000 to 45,000 distinct CDR3 sequences; over 6% occur a single time. The ten most abundant clones make up 0.55% to 0.65% of the sample.

In this sample, this clonotype turned up many times. It has no known antigen specificity. No much larger clonotype is one base removed from it; base qualities were not supplied. The germline V gene encodes CDR1 SQVTM and CDR2 ANQGSEA. From cysteine to phenylalanine, the CDR3 is 13 amino acids long. The kept DNA is CDR3 alone, 39 bases in frame from the first base. Trimming at the junction amounts to 6 bases on V and 5 bases on J, and the germline ends lie 11 bases apart. The healthy controls were volunteers from a blood bank in Maryland, USA. Sorted-subset TCR libraries were prepared from about a million sorted CD4+ or CD8+ T cells. PBMCs were separated from peripheral blood using Ficoll-Hypaque density gradient centrifugation and then cryopreserved in liquid nitrogen. Paired sorted CD4+ and CD8+ subsets came from healthy controls, HAM/TSP patients and MS patients.

The chain uses TRBV29-1 and TRBJ1-6; there is no confident call for the D gene. The sequenced sample was CD4+ T cells from blood. The TCR originated in a woman aged 40 to 50 in good health. In nucleotide form, the sequence is TGCAGCGTGGTGGACGGTAATAATTCACCCCTCCACTTT. Translated, this is CSVVDGNNSPLHF.